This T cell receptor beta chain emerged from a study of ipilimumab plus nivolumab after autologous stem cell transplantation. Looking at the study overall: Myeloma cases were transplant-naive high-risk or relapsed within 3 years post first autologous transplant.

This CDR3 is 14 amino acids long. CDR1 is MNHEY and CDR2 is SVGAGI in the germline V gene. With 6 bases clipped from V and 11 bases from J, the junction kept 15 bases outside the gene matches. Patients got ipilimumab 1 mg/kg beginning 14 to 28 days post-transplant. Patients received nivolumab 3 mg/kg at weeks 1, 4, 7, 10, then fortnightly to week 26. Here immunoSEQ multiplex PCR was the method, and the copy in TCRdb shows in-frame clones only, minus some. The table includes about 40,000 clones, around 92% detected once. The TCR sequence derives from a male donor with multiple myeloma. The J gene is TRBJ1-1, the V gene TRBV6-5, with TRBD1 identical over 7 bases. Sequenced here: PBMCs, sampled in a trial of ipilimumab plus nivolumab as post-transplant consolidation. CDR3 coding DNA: TGTGCCAGCAGCAGAAGGACAGGCCCAACCGGGGCTTTCTTT. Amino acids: CASSRRTGPTGAFF.